A selection of T cell receptor beta chains follows, all from one sample in a study of multiple sclerosis patients with progressive multifocal leukoencephalopathy. TCRdb's table, derived via immunoSEQ multiplex PCR, lists solely in-frame clones and lacks some. The sample has some 28,000 clones; around 83% are singletons. This specimen consisted of PBMCs, obtained from a patient treated with natalizumab. The receptors originated from a woman under 40 with progressive multifocal leukoencephalopathy. Each CDR3 is given with its conserved first and last residue. The D gene is left open where the match is weak. Clone size appears in some rows only: once, few, many, or a class for an expanded clone.

CDR3nt,CDR3aa,v_gene,abundance,d_gene,j_gene
TGTGCCAGCAGCCCATCGGGGAGGGACAGGGGGAGATATGGCTACACCTTC,CASSPSGRDRGRYGYTF,TRBV7-6,NA,TRBD1,TRBJ1-2
TGTGCCAGCAGGGGGGGGAGCCAAGAGACCCAGTACTTC,CASRGGSQETQYF,TRBV27,NA,TRBD2,TRBJ2-5
TGCGCCAGCACGCCCCTACAGGGACCCAATGAGCAGTTCTTC,CASTPLQGPNEQFF,TRBV10-2,NA,NA,TRBJ2-1
TGTGCCAGCAGTTTAAAACCCGCCGGCTATGGCTACACCTTC,CASSLKPAGYGYTF,TRBV27,few,NA,TRBJ1-2
TGTGCCAGCAGTTCGACCGGGACTAGAAGAGAGACCCAGTACTTC,CASSSTGTRRETQYF,TRBV6-6,once,TRBD2,TRBJ2-5
TGTGCCAGCAGCGAAGGGGGGGAAAGCACTGAAGCTTTCTTT,CASSEGGESTEAFF,TRBV6-1,NA,NA,TRBJ1-1
TGTGCCAGCAGCTTAGTTGGAACAGATACGCAGTATTTT,CASSLVGTDTQYF,TRBV7-9,NA,NA,TRBJ2-3
TGTGCCAGCAGTTACTGGGCTATGAGCTCCGGGGAGCTGTTTTTT,CASSYWAMSSGELFF,TRBV6-5,NA,NA,TRBJ2-2
TGTGCCAGCAGTTTGGTGGGACAGGTTCGGCAGCCCCAGCATTTT,CASSLVGQVRQPQHF,TRBV27,NA,TRBD1,TRBJ1-5
TGTGCCAGTAGTATTCTCGGTGATAACGGGGCCAACGTCCTGACTTTC,CASSILGDNGANVLTF,TRBV19,NA,NA,TRBJ2-6
TGTGCCAGCAGTTCTAGCGGAGATGGAGGGGCCAACGTCCTGACTTTC,CASSSSGDGGANVLTF,TRBV6-5,NA,TRBD2,TRBJ2-6
TGTGCCTCGTCGGGGGCCTATGGCTACACCTTC,CASSGAYGYTF,TRBV12-5,NA,NA,TRBJ1-2
TGCGCCAGCAGCTTTCAGGGGGAAGGCACTGAAGCTTTCTTT,CASSFQGEGTEAFF,TRBV5-1,NA,TRBD1,TRBJ1-1
TGTGCCAGCAGCGTAGGGACAGACCTAAACACCGGGGAGCTGTTTTTT,CASSVGTDLNTGELFF,TRBV9,NA,NA,TRBJ2-2
TGCAGCGTTGTATTAGTGCGTGGCTACACCTTC,CSVVLVRGYTF,TRBV29-1,NA,NA,TRBJ1-2
TGCGCCAGCAGCCCCCAGGGCGACACAGATACGCAGTATTTT,CASSPQGDTDTQYF,TRBV5-1,NA,NA,TRBJ2-3
TGTGCCAGCAGCTTTTCTCGCATGAACACTGAAGCTTTCTTT,CASSFSRMNTEAFF,TRBV7-2,NA,NA,TRBJ1-1
TGTGCCAGCAGCGTAGACTTAGGGAGCCCTAACTATGGCTACACCTTC,CASSVDLGSPNYGYTF,TRBV9,NA,NA,TRBJ1-2
TGCGCCAGCAGCTCGGGACTAGACCTGAACACCGGGGAGCTGTTTTTT,CASSSGLDLNTGELFF,TRBV5-1,NA,TRBD2,TRBJ2-2
TGTGCCAGCTCATACGGGCTCCATGGGAATGAGCAGTTCTTC,CASSYGLHGNEQFF,TRBV18,NA,NA,TRBJ2-1
TGTGCCAGCAGTTTTGGTCCGGGACTGGGGGCTTACGAGCAGTACTTC,CASSFGPGLGAYEQYF,TRBV28,NA,NA,TRBJ2-7
TGTGCCAGCAGCTGGACTAGCGGGAGACCCGGGGAGCTGTTTTTT,CASSWTSGRPGELFF,TRBV27,few,TRBD2,TRBJ2-2
TGCGCCAGCAGCTTGGGGCAGCAGACCCAGTACTTC,CASSLGQQTQYF,TRBV5-1,NA,NA,TRBJ2-5
TGCGCCAGCAGTGCCTCTCTCTCCTACGAGCAGTACTTC,CASSASLSYEQYF,TRBV10-2,NA,NA,TRBJ2-7
TGTGCCAGCAGCTTCGGGACAGGATCCTTCGATGAGCAGTTCTTC,CASSFGTGSFDEQFF,TRBV7-3,NA,TRBD1,TRBJ2-1
TGTGCCACCAGCAGAGATGTACGGGACACTAAGTATTCCTACGAGCAGTACTTC,CATSRDVRDTKYSYEQYF,TRBV15,NA,NA,TRBJ2-7
TGTGCCAGCAGCCCCCGGATTGATTCTGGTGAGCAGTTCTTC,CASSPRIDSGEQFF,TRBV6-5,NA,NA,TRBJ2-1
TGTGCCAGCAGGCGGACAGGGGGGGACACCATATATTTT,CASRRTGGDTIYF,TRBV27,NA,TRBD1,TRBJ1-3
TGTGCCAGCAGCCCCAGGGGGTCTTATATGAACACTGAAGCTTTCTTT,CASSPRGSYMNTEAFF,TRBV7-2,NA,TRBD1,TRBJ1-1
TGTGCCAGCATGACGGCGGTCTATGGCTACACCTTC,CASMTAVYGYTF,TRBV28,NA,NA,TRBJ1-2
TGTGCCAGCACCGGGGGCGCGGGGACTGAAGCTTTCTTT,CASTGGAGTEAFF,TRBV25-1,NA,NA,TRBJ1-1
TGCGCCAGCAGCCAGGGGATGAACACTGAAGCTTTCTTT,CASSQGMNTEAFF,TRBV5-1,once,NA,TRBJ1-1
TGTGCCAGCAGCGTAGAAGGGACTAGCGGGGACCAAGAGACCCAGTACTTC,CASSVEGTSGDQETQYF,TRBV9,NA,TRBD2,TRBJ2-5
TGTGCCTGGAGAGAGGACAGGAGAGGGCTGTTCTTC,CAWREDRRGLFF,TRBV30,NA,TRBD1,TRBJ2-1
TGTGCCAGCAGCCCTGGACAGGGTCCTGGAAACACCATATATTTT,CASSPGQGPGNTIYF,TRBV11-3,NA,TRBD1,TRBJ1-3
TGTGCCAGCAGTGACCTAGCGGGAGGGGGAGGAGAGACCCAGTACTTC,CASSDLAGGGGETQYF,TRBV6-1,NA,TRBD2,TRBJ2-5
TGTGCCAGCAGTCCCCCCCCGGTCTATAATTCACCCCTCCACTTT,CASSPPPVYNSPLHF,TRBV28,NA,NA,TRBJ1-6
TGTGCCAGCAGCCAAGAACACCCCCTGCTGGACAGGGCGTCCTACGAGCAGTACTTC,CASSQEHPLLDRASYEQYF,TRBV4-2,NA,TRBD1,TRBJ2-7
TGTGCCACCAGCAGAGGGCTAGCGGGGACTACGCAGTATTTT,CATSRGLAGTTQYF,TRBV15,few,TRBD2,TRBJ2-3
TGTGCCAGCAGCCAGGACAGCCAAGAGACCCAGTACTTC,CASSQDSQETQYF,TRBV7-2,NA,NA,TRBJ2-5
TGTGCCAGCAGTGGCAGGGGTAGGAACACTGAAGCTTTCTTT,CASSGRGRNTEAFF,TRBV7-2,NA,NA,TRBJ1-1
TGTGCCAGTAGTATAGGGACAGGGGGAGGCCAGCCCCAGCATTTT,CASSIGTGGGQPQHF,TRBV19,NA,TRBD1,TRBJ1-5